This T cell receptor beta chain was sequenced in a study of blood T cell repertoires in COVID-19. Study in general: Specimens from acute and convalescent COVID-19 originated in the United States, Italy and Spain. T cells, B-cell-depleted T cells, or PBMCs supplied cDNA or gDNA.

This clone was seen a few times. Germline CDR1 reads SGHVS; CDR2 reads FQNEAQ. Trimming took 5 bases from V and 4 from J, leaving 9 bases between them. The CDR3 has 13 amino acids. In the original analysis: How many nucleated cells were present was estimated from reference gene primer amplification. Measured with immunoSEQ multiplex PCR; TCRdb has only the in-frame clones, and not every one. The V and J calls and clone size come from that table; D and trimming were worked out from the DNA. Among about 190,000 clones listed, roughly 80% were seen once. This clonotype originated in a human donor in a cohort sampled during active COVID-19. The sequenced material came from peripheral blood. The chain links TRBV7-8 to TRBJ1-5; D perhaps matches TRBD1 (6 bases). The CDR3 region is CASSADRNQPQHF. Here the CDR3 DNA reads TGTGCCAGCAGCGCGGACAGAAATCAGCCCCAGCATTTT. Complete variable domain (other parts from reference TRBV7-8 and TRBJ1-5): GAGVSQSPRYKVAKRGQDVALRCDPISGHVSLFWYQQALGQGPEFLTYFQNEAQLDKSGLPSDRFFAERPEGSVSTLKIQRTQQEDSAVYLCASSADRNQPQHFGDGTRLSIL.